This entry concerns a single T cell receptor beta chain. The antigen remains unidentified. The data belong to a study of cytotoxic CD8 clonotypes in ibrutinib-treated CLL. Study summary: Response samples were obtained once patients had received a median 12 months of treatment, range 6 to 36. Average yields of about 260,000 productive templates and 94,082 productive rearrangements characterized the samples. Overall study findings and caveats: At progression, clonality fell back toward baseline after rising at ibrutinib response.

Generated by immunoSEQ multiplex PCR, the TCRdb table keeps only in-frame clones and is missing some. The sample has 160,000 or so clones; over 65% are singletons. The CDR3 is 14 residues long. Germline V gives CDR1 SGHDT, CDR2 YYEEEE. Trimming cost V 4 bases and J 10 bases; bases outside gene matches: 7. The origin of this receptor is a human donor with chronic lymphocytic leukemia. Sequenced here: PBMCs, sampled after 12 months of ibrutinib treatment. This sequence joins TRBV5-6 and TRBJ1-6; 8 positions match TRBD1. CDR3 nucleotides: TGTGCCAGCAGCAACCGGGACAGGTGGTCACCCCTCCACTTT. As protein: CASSNRDRWSPLHF.